This TCR beta chain was sequenced for a study of T cells after somatic rescue of genetic block. A few counts support this clone. Measured with immunoSEQ multiplex PCR; TCRdb has only the in-frame clones, and not every one. The sample includes approximately 70,000 clones, roughly 88% of them seen just once. Trimming removed 8 bases at V and 5 bases at J, with 18 bases between. The CDR3 contains 14 residues. The germline V gene encodes CDR1 MNHEY and CDR2 SMNVEV (reference sequence). The specimen sequenced was peripheral blood mononuclear cells (PBMCs). This sequence originates from a man under 40. The chain is built from TRBV27 and TRBJ1-1, with D possibly matching TRBD1 (5 bases). The CDR3 DNA is TGTGCCAGCCTGCAAGTGAGGGGTGTGACTGAAGCTTTCTTT. Amino acids: CASLQVRGVTEAFF.